This T cell receptor (beta chain) stems from a study of blood T cell repertoires in COVID-19. CDR3 length equals 16 residues. Germline assignment: CDR1 SGHRS and CDR2 YFSETQ. Losses at the gene ends were 0 bases for V and 5 bases for J; bases not matched to a gene: 4. The method was immunoSEQ multiplex PCR; TCRdb's version includes in-frame clones alone and lacks a portion of them. Of some 220,000 clones in the sample, 86% were seen once. This TCR came from a woman between 45 and 60 years old in a cohort exposed to, infected with or recovered from COVID-19 (not recorded which). V gene TRBV5-1 combines with J gene TRBJ2-2; 10 bases are shared with TRBD2. The sequenced sample was PBMCs or T cells enriched from blood (not recorded which). CDR3 sequence (DNA): TGCGCCAGCAGCTTGGATCCTAGCGGGGGTACCGGGGAGCTGTTTTTT. Amino acids: CASSLDPSGGTGELFF.